A single sample gave rise to the 26 T cell receptor beta chains below, sequenced in a study of shared clonotypes between healthy human individuals. CD45RO-negative, CCR7-positively selected cells formed the naive CD8 fraction, excluding terminally differentiated effector memory CD45RA+ cells. TCRdb keeps only in-frame clones here, not all; method: immunoSEQ multiplex PCR. The data show a few million clones, 85% to 95% seen once. The sample consisted of naive CD8+ T cells from PBMCs. The source is a man between 18 and 35 years old in good health. Some clones in this sample may be carry-over from other donors' samples.

DNA of the CDR3: TGTGCCAGCAGCCCCCTAGGTGGGACAGCCTACGAGCAGTACTTC. Its protein is CASSPLGGTAYEQYF. The chain employs TRBV11-2 and TRBJ2-7; 7 nucleotides agree with TRBD1. The CDR3 length is 15 residues. Trimming cost V 5 bases and J 2 bases; bases outside gene matches: 9. In germline, CDR1 is SGHAT, CDR2 FQNNGV. Together with reference TRBV11-2 and TRBJ2-7, the CDR3 gives the full variable domain: EAGVAQSPRYKIIEKRQSVAFWCNPISGHATLYWYQQILGQGPKLLIQFQNNGVVDDSQLPKDRFSAERLKGVDSTLKIQPAKLEDSAVYLCASSPLGGTAYEQYFGPGTRLTVT.

DNA of the CDR3: TGTGCCAGCAGTCCAATCCAGCGGGAGATCACAGATACGCAGTATTTT. Translated, it gives CASSPIQREITDTQYF. The chain has TRBV28 and TRBJ2-3, with TRBD2 identical over 8 bases. J gave up 2 bases and V 5 bases, and 9 bases lay outside the gene matches. Germline CDR1 is MDHEN and CDR2 is SYDVKM. The CDR3 loop spans 16 amino acids.

This rearrangement joins TRBV27 to TRBJ2-7; 12 nucleotides match TRBD1. Germline-derived CDR1 and CDR2 are MNHEY and SMNVEV (reference sequence). Trimming removed 4 bases from V and 6 bases from J; junction bases left unmatched: 7. The CDR3 covers 15 residues. The CDR3 region has the DNA TGTGCCAGCAGTTCCGTGGGACAGGGGGCGATCGAGCAGTACTTC. As protein: CASSSVGQGAIEQYF.

The rearrangement uses TRBV30 and TRBJ2-7; perhaps D is TRBD1 or TRBD2 (6 bases each). There are 14 residues in the CDR3. The V and J ends lost 0 bases and 2 bases respectively, with 11 bases between them. The germline V gene encodes CDR1 GTSNPN and CDR2 SVGIG (reference sequence). The CDR3 is CAWSVRGTTYEQYF. The CDR3 nucleotides read TGTGCCTGGAGTGTACGGGGGACAACCTACGAGCAGTACTTC.

This chain uses TRBV4-3 with TRBJ1-5; D perhaps matches TRBD1 (6 bases). CDR1 LGHNA and CDR2 YSLEER come from the germline V gene. The CDR3 contains 15 residues. The V gene lost 0 bases and the J gene lost 6 bases, with 12 bases spanning the gap. CDR3 bases: TGCGCCAGCAGCCAAGACACAGGGACCCTTCAGCCCCAGCATTTT. Protein product: CASSQDTGTLQPQHF.

The J gene is TRBJ1-5, the V gene TRBV1. TRBV1 is a recognized pseudogene. The length of the CDR3 is 16 residues. Here the CDR3 reads CTSSQVARDGNQPQHF. CDR3 nucleotide sequence: TGCACCAGCAGCCAAGTAGCCAGGGACGGCAATCAGCCCCAGCATTTT.

This clone showed up just once. The chain couples TRBV10-1 to TRBJ2-3; 8 bases are a match to TRBD1. V shed 6 bases, J shed 4 bases, and the junction held 6 bases outside the gene matches. The CDR3 is made up of 14 amino acids. Germline V CDR1 and CDR2: WNHNN, SYGVQD (reference sequence). This chain's CDR3 is CASSEGQVADTQYF. CDR3 in DNA: TGCGCCAGCAGCGAGGGACAGGTAGCAGATACGCAGTATTTT.

Comments on this clone: Other DNA sequences in the sample encode the same CDR3. The V gene is TRBV7-9, the J gene TRBJ2-1; perhaps TRBD2 as D (6 bases). Germline CDR1 SEHNR, CDR2 FQNEAQ (reference sequence). Trimming removed 5 bases at V and 0 bases at J, with 14 bases between. The CDR3 is 16 residues long. In nucleotides, the CDR3 is TGTGCCAGCAGCCCCCGTGGGACTCCCTCCTACAATGAGCAGTTCTTC. Encoded protein: CASSPRGTPSYNEQFF. Combining the CDR3 with reference TRBV7-9 and TRBJ2-1 gives the whole variable domain DTGVSQNPRHKITKRGQNVTFRCDPISEHNRLYWYRQTLGQGPEFLTYFQNEAQLEKSRLLSDRFSAERPKGSFSTLEIQRTEQGDSAMYLCASSPRGTPSYNEQFFGPGTRLTVL.

The chain links TRBV27 to TRBJ2-7; 13 nucleotides match TRBD2. J was trimmed by 3 bases and V by 8 bases; bases with no gene match: 4. CDR3 length: 14 amino acids. Germline lookup yields CDR1 MNHEY and CDR2 SMNVEV (reference sequence). The CDR3 coding sequence is TGTGCCAGCGGACTAGCGGGAGAACTCTACGAGCAGTACTTC. It is translated as CASGLAGELYEQYF.

The chain couples TRBV10-3 to TRBJ2-2; TRBD2 aligns across 12 bases. The length of the CDR3 is 17 residues. The V segment lost 10 bases and the J segment 5 bases; nucleotides outside the gene matches: 14. Germline loops: CDR1 ENHRY, CDR2 SYGVKD. DNA for the CDR3: TGTGCCAGTTCTAGCGGGAGGGCCCAACTAGGTACCGGGGAGCTGTTTTTT. Translated: CASSSGRAQLGTGELFF.

This chain uses TRBV7-9 with TRBJ1-3, with 8 bases lining up with TRBD1. CDR1 is SEHNR and CDR2 is FQNEAQ in the germline V gene (reference sequence). The length of the CDR3 is 14 residues. Germline trimming cut 6 bases from V and 5 bases from J; bases unmatched to any gene: 6. The CDR3 sequence is CASRLTGGRNTIYF. Written as DNA, the CDR3 is TGTGCCAGCAGGTTAACAGGGGGACGAAACACCATATATTTT.

Remarks on this clone: The sample holds other DNA sequences that translate to the same CDR3. This chain links TRBV27 with TRBJ2-1; tentative D call: TRBD1 (6 bases). V lost 3 bases and J 7 bases, leaving 7 bases between the germline ends. Germline V CDR1 and CDR2: MNHEY, SMNVEV (reference sequence). This CDR3 is 12 amino acids long. Here the CDR3 reads CASSFQGNEQFF. The DNA of the CDR3 is TGTGCCAGCAGTTTCCAGGGGAATGAGCAGTTCTTC.

The chain has TRBV13 and TRBJ2-1; TRBD2 matches 16 bases. Germline V CDR1 and CDR2: PRHDT, FYEKMQ (reference sequence). The CDR3 runs 18 residues. Trimming cost V 5 bases and J 5 bases; bases outside gene matches: 9. The CDR3 protein is CASSPGLAGGREDNEQFF. CDR3 in DNA: TGTGCCAGCAGCCCGGGACTAGCGGGAGGGCGGGAGGACAATGAGCAGTTCTTC.

This chain links TRBV5-6 with TRBJ2-4; 7 bases are a match to TRBD2. This CDR3 contains 13 residues. The germline V gene encodes CDR1 SGHDT and CDR2 YYEEEE. V lost 7 bases to trimming and J lost 2 bases; unmatched junction nucleotides: 3. CDR3 residues: CASGLGSKNIQYF. The DNA of the CDR3 is TGTGCCAGCGGACTAGGTTCCAAAAACATTCAGTACTTC.

V is TRBV10-3 and J is TRBJ2-3; D is perhaps TRBD1 or TRBD2 (7 bases each). Trimming removed 10 bases at V and 6 bases at J, with 29 bases between. The germline V gene has CDR1 ENHRY and CDR2 SYGVKD. The CDR3 length is 17 residues. The CDR3 bases are TGTGCCACCCACCCCCCGACAGGGTCGGGGGGAGCCGATACGCAGTATTTT. Translation gives CATHPPTGSGGADTQYF.

This chain joins TRBV4-3 and TRBJ2-7, with D perhaps TRBD1 or TRBD2 (5 bases each). The CDR3 runs to 15 residues. V lost 0 bases and J 4 bases, leaving 13 bases between the germline ends. The germline V gene encodes CDR1 LGHNA and CDR2 YSLEER. DNA for the CDR3: TGCGCCAGCAGCCAAGATCGGGGCCAGATTTACGAGCAGTACTTC. This encodes CASSQDRGQIYEQYF.

This clone was found once. This chain connects TRBV11-2 to TRBJ2-1; 13 bases agree with TRBD2. In germline, CDR1 is SGHAT, CDR2 FQNNGV. V was clipped by 5 bases and J by 8 bases; unmatched bases: 6. This CDR3 has 15 residues. The CDR3 here is CASSLGLAGVHEQFF. The CDR3 nucleotides read TGTGCCAGCAGCCTTGGACTAGCGGGAGTCCATGAGCAGTTCTTC.

The rearrangement joins TRBV4-2 to TRBJ2-1; 10 positions match TRBD2. CDR1 is LGHNA, CDR2 YNFKEQ, per germline. The CDR3 extends over 16 amino acids. V shed 0 bases, J shed 9 bases, and the junction held 8 bases outside the gene matches. The CDR3 nucleotides read TGTGCCAGCAGCCAAGAGGCAGGGACTAGCGATCCTGAGCAGTTCTTC. Its protein product is CASSQEAGTSDPEQFF.

The chain couples TRBV28 to TRBJ1-5; no clear D. Germline V gene data show CDR1 as MDHEN and CDR2 as SYDVKM. Trimming pared 3 bases from V and 9 bases from J, leaving 15 bases between. CDR3 length equals 14 residues. The CDR3 sequence is CASSFLAGGVPQHF. CDR3 nucleotides: TGTGCCAGCAGTTTTTTGGCGGGTGGGGTGCCCCAGCATTTT.

The chain has TRBV5-6 and TRBJ2-5; 9 bases fit TRBD2. After removal of 4 bases from V and 2 bases from J, the junction contained 18 bases not matched to a gene. CDR1 is SGHDT and CDR2 is YYEEEE in the germline V gene. The CDR3 contains 19 residues. The CDR3 loop is CASSPGGGRVLRLQETQYF. The CDR3 bases are TGTGCCAGCAGCCCTGGGGGCGGGAGGGTCCTACGCTTACAAGAGACCCAGTACTTC.

CDR3 sequence reads: CASSFPRGSSYEQYF. The CDR3 DNA is TGTGCCAGCAGCTTCCCCCGGGGGAGCTCCTACGAGCAGTACTTC. This sequence joins TRBV7-9 and TRBJ2-7; a weak D match, TRBD2 (6 bases). The CDR3 contains 15 residues. Germline V CDR1 and CDR2: SEHNR, FQNEAQ (reference sequence). Trimming shortened V by 3 bases and J by 0 bases, and 12 bases separated the two germline ends.

This chain uses TRBV11-2 with TRBJ2-3; no firm D call. CDR1 and CDR2 (germline): SGHAT, FQNNGV. This CDR3 comprises 16 residues. The V end was cut by 5 bases, the J end by 1 base, with 16 bases between. The CDR3 spells CASSRYSLGGTDTQYF. CDR3 nucleotide sequence: TGTGCCAGCAGCCGTTATTCCCTTGGCGGCACAGATACGCAGTATTTT.

This clone has only one observation. This chain connects TRBV7-8 to TRBJ1-1; a weak D match, TRBD1 (5 bases). V lost 5 bases and J lost 0, with 10 bases in between. Per germline, CDR1 SGHVS and CDR2 FQNEAQ. The CDR3 spans 14 residues. CDR3 loop: CASSRGEMNTEAFF. The DNA of the CDR3 is TGTGCCAGCAGCCGAGGGGAGATGAACACTGAAGCTTTCTTT. Combining the CDR3 with reference TRBV7-8 and TRBJ1-1 gives the whole variable domain GAGVSQSPRYKVAKRGQDVALRCDPISGHVSLFWYQQALGQGPEFLTYFQNEAQLDKSGLPSDRFFAERPEGSVSTLKIQRTQQEDSAVYLCASSRGEMNTEAFFGQGTRLTVV.

The chain employs TRBV4-3 and TRBJ2-5; D remains unclear. The CDR3 has 16 amino acids. Trimming cost V 0 bases and J 2 bases, with 13 bases left between them. The germline V gene has CDR1 LGHNA and CDR2 YSLEER. The chain's CDR3 is CASSQDRRRIQETQYF. The CDR3 DNA follows: TGCGCCAGCAGCCAAGATCGCAGACGGATACAAGAGACCCAGTACTTC.

V is TRBV19 and J is TRBJ1-5; unclear D gene. The CDR3 is 16 residues long. Germline V gene lookup returns CDR1 LNHDA and CDR2 SQIVND (reference sequence). V gave up 5 bases and J gave up 3 bases, with 17 bases separating them. The CDR3 is CASSPAWVVINQPQHF. The DNA of the CDR3 is TGTGCCAGTAGTCCAGCTTGGGTGGTTATCAATCAGCCCCAGCATTTT.

This CDR3 is CSATTVYEQYF. CDR3 sequence (DNA): TGCAGTGCTACCACGGTTTACGAGCAGTACTTC. V gene TRBV20-1 combines with J gene TRBJ2-7; D is undetermined. This CDR3 contains 11 residues. CDR1 and CDR2 from the germline V gene are DFQATT and SNEGSKA (reference sequence). Trimming cost V 4 bases and J 4 bases, with 8 bases left between them.